Presented here are 11 T cell receptor beta chains from one specimen sequenced in a study of blood T cell repertoires in COVID-19 (dated by TCRdb to 2019 to 2021). Libraries were constructed by the immunoSEQ multiplex PCR assay. As stored in TCRdb, this immuneACCESS dataset retains in-frame rearrangements with V and J assigned. A fraction of the clones does not appear; measured against another copy, unresolved V genes explain less than half of the discrepancy, and the remainder lacks a known reason. The sample table holds 140,000 or so clones, of which roughly nine tenths were seen once. The top ten constitute roughly 2.5% of the sample. Sequenced sample: peripheral blood. The receptors shown here come from a human donor with COVID-19, enrolled during active disease. The donor label of this sample is uncertain.

The chain employs TRBV5-1 and TRBJ2-3; 10 nucleotides align to TRBD1. In germline, CDR1 is SGHRS, CDR2 YFSETQ. There are 17 residues in the CDR3. Germline trimming cut 0 bases from V and 4 bases from J; bases unmatched to any gene: 8. The CDR3 region is CASSLERGGTGADTQYF. The DNA for the CDR3 is TGCGCCAGCAGCTTGGAGCGAGGGGGGACAGGGGCAGATACGCAGTATTTT.

This clone was recorded a few times. The V and J genes are TRBV12-5 and TRBJ2-2; maybe TRBD2 (5 bases). The CDR3 is made up of 14 amino acids. V was cut by 2 bases and J by 7 bases, with 11 bases left in between. Germline CDR1 is LGHNT and CDR2 is FRNRAP. The CDR3, as DNA: TGTGCTAGTGGTTTGCCCCCCGAGGGCGGGGAGCTGTTTTTT. Encoded protein: CASGLPPEGGELFF.

The chain uses TRBV5-1 and TRBJ1-5, with D unclear. Trimming removed 0 bases at V and 7 bases at J, with 8 bases between. Germline V gene data show CDR1 as SGHRS and CDR2 as YFSETQ. The CDR3 loop spans 13 amino acids. CDR3 residues: CASSLGREQPQHF. CDR3 nucleotide sequence: TGCGCCAGCAGCTTGGGGAGGGAACAGCCCCAGCATTTT. Using reference TRBV5-1 and TRBJ1-5 for the parts outside the CDR3, the full variable domain is KAGVTQTPRYLIKTRGQQVTLSCSPISGHRSVSWYQQTPGQGLQFLFEYFSETQRNKGNFPGRFSGRQFSNSRSEMNVSTLELGDSALYLCASSLGREQPQHFGDGTRLSIL.

The chain joins TRBV2 to TRBJ2-7; 8 bases agree with TRBD1. V lost 4 bases, J lost 11 bases, and 4 bases stayed unmatched. The CDR3 has 11 residues. In germline, CDR1 is SNHLY, CDR2 FYNNEI. Here the CDR3 reads CASSVDRGEYF. CDR3 DNA sequence: TGTGCCAGCAGTGTAGACAGGGGAGAGTACTTC. Filled out from reference TRBV2 and TRBJ2-7, the complete variable domain reads EPEVTQTPSHQVTQMGQEVILRCVPISNHLYFYWYRQILGQKVEFLVSFYNNEISEKSEIFDDQFSVERPDGSNFTLKIRSTKLEDSAMYFCASSVDRGEYFGPGTRLTVT.

The chain carries TRBV5-1 and TRBJ1-3; 8 bases agree with TRBD1. J was trimmed by 2 bases and V by 4 bases; bases with no gene match: 5. There are 15 residues in the CDR3. The germline CDR1 and CDR2 sequences are SGHRS and YFSETQ. The CDR3 sequence is CASSAAGGPGNTIYF. DNA of the CDR3: TGCGCCAGCAGCGCCGCAGGGGGCCCTGGAAACACCATATATTTT.

This chain links TRBV27 with TRBJ2-1; 7 bases line up with TRBD2. V was pared by 7 bases and J by 2 bases, with 5 bases of the junction left unmatched. This CDR3 region has 14 residues. CDR1 and CDR2 (germline): MNHEY, SMNVEV (reference sequence). The DNA of the CDR3 is TGTGCCAGCAACTTGGGAGGGGCCTACAATGAGCAGTTCTTC. Encoded protein: CASNLGGAYNEQFF.

V and J are TRBV7-2 and TRBJ1-5; 7 positions match TRBD1. Germline values: CDR1 SGHTA, CDR2 FQGNSA. The CDR3 contains 15 residues. V shed 4 bases, J shed 4 bases, and the junction held 7 bases outside the gene matches. As DNA, the CDR3 is TGTGCCAGCAGCTCCAAACAGGGGCGGAATCAGCCCCAGCATTTT. Amino acids: CASSSKQGRNQPQHF.

The chain couples TRBV24-1 to TRBJ2-5; the D gene is possibly TRBD1 (6 bases). There are 15 residues in the CDR3. The ends were cut back, 4 bases at V and 0 bases at J, with 11 bases in the middle. From germline, CDR1 is KGHDR and CDR2 SFDVKD. This CDR3 reads CATSDPQGYQETQYF. In nucleotides, the CDR3 is TGTGCCACCAGTGACCCACAGGGCTACCAAGAGACCCAGTACTTC.

V and J are TRBV6-5 and TRBJ1-5; no firm D call. CDR1 and CDR2 (germline): MNHEY, SVGAGI. Trimming stripped 8 bases from V and 4 bases from J, with 15 bases between. This CDR3 has 14 amino acids. CDR3 amino acids: CASAEEYSNQPQHF. The CDR3 region has the DNA TGTGCCAGCGCGGAGGAATACTCTAATCAGCCCCAGCATTTT.

The gene calls are TRBV5-4 and TRBJ1-6; no clear D. From germline, CDR1 is SGHNT and CDR2 YYREEE (reference sequence). Trimming shortened V by 0 bases and J by 2 bases, and 6 bases separated the two germline ends. CDR3 length: 15 amino acids. This CDR3 reads CASSLVGAYNSPLHF. In DNA, the CDR3 is TGTGCCAGCAGCTTGGTCGGAGCCTATAATTCACCCCTCCACTTT.

The V call is TRBV25-1, the J call TRBJ2-4, with 7 bases identical to TRBD1. CDR3 length: 12 residues. In germline, CDR1 is MGHDK, CDR2 SYGVNS. V lost 6 bases, J lost 13 bases, and 9 bases stayed unmatched. CDR3 coding DNA: TGTGCCAGCAGGGGGCAGGGGGACCCCCAGTACTTC. It is translated as CASRGQGDPQYF.